The 32 T cell receptor beta chains presented below share a single source sample, sequenced in a study of T-cell memory formation after mild COVID-19. MiXCR, run by TCRdb on the 5' RACE reads, gives a single entry per CDR3 protein. The table has 250,000 or so distinct CDR3 sequences, over 15% seen once; the top ten hold 20% to 25%. The sequencing input was PBMCs or a T cell subset sorted from them (not recorded which). The source is a man in his late teens or twenties who had mild COVID-19 (a few samples of this study predate the infection). Cell type and time point are not known.

The rearrangement joins TRBV5-1 to TRBJ1-1; 7 bases match TRBD1. The CDR3 is 17 amino acids. V gave up 0 bases and J gave up 5 bases; unmatched junction bases: 13. Germline assignment: CDR1 SGHRS and CDR2 YFSETQ. The CDR3 DNA reads as TGCGCCAGCAGCTTGGGCCCCAGACAGGGTTTAATGACTGAAGCTTTCTTT. Translating it yields CASSLGPRQGLMTEAFF. The variable domain in full, completed from reference TRBV5-1 and TRBJ1-1, reads KAGVTQTPRYLIKTRGQQVTLSCSPISGHRSVSWYQQTPGQGLQFLFEYFSETQRNKGNFPGRFSGRQFSNSRSEMNVSTLELGDSALYLCASSLGPRQGLMTEAFFGQGTRLTVV.

Note on this clonotype: One junction end disagrees with the germline gene, perhaps due to a read error. This rearrangement joins TRBV12-3 or TRBV12-4 to TRBJ2-5; the D gene is possibly TRBD1 (6 bases). CDR3 length: 14 residues. CDR3 region: CASSPPGVGETKYF. In DNA form, the CDR3 reads TGTGCCAGCAGTCCCCCAGGGGTGGGGGAGACCAAGTACTTC.

This clonotype came up a few times. The gene calls are TRBV5-1 and TRBJ2-3; D is unresolved. The CDR3 totals 14 residues. Trimming shortened V by 0 bases and J by 2 bases, and 7 bases separated the two germline ends. Germline CDR1 reads SGHRS; CDR2 reads YFSETQ. The CDR3 DNA follows: TGCGCCAGCAGCTTGGACTCATTCACAGATACGCAGTATTTT. This gives the protein CASSLDSFTDTQYF.

The chain combines TRBV15 with TRBJ1-5, with a possible D match to TRBD1 (6 bases). In germline, CDR1 is LNHNV, CDR2 YYDKDF (reference sequence). CDR3 size: 16 residues. V was trimmed by 3 bases and J by 4 bases, leaving 16 bases between them. The CDR3 protein is CATSSRHRDPNQPQHF. The CDR3 DNA reads as TGTGCCACCAGCAGCCGCCACAGGGATCCAAATCAGCCCCAGCATTTT. Supplemented by reference TRBV15 and TRBJ1-5, the full variable domain reads DAMVIQNPRYQVTQFGKPVTLSCSQTLNHNVMYWYQQKSSQAPKLLFHYYDKDFNNEADTPDNFQSRRPNTSFCFLDIRSPGLGDTAMYLCATSSRHRDPNQPQHFGDGTRLSIL.

CDR3 loop: CASRRQGEDTF. In nucleotides, the CDR3 is TGTGCCAGCAGAAGACAGGGCGAGGACACCTTC. This chain connects TRBV6-6 to TRBJ1-2; 7 positions match TRBD1. The CDR3 is 11 amino acids. Germline lookup yields CDR1 MNHNY and CDR2 SVGAGI (reference sequence). Unmatched junction bases numbered 7, after V lost 6 bases and J lost 12 bases.

This clonotype was seen a few times. V usage is TRBV3-1 and J usage is TRBJ2-3; 8 bases align to TRBD2. The CDR3 consists of 16 residues. Germline values: CDR1 LGHDT, CDR2 YNNKEL (reference sequence). Germline trimming cut 3 bases from V and 2 bases from J; bases unmatched to any gene: 7. The CDR3 DNA reads TGTGCCAGCAGCCACTTAGCGGGGTCTGTCACAGATACGCAGTATTTT. Its translation: CASSHLAGSVTDTQYF.

The V gene is TRBV5-4, the J gene TRBJ2-7; 8 bases line up with TRBD2. V was pared by 2 bases and J by 0 bases, with 1 base of the junction left unmatched. This CDR3 spans 14 amino acids. The germline V gene has CDR1 SGHNT and CDR2 YYREEE (reference sequence). The CDR3 sequence is CASSFGTSSYEQYF. The CDR3 DNA reads as TGTGCCAGCAGCTTCGGGACTAGCTCCTACGAGCAGTACTTC.

This clonotype showed up just a few times. The chain couples TRBV3-1 to TRBJ1-2; D is possibly TRBD1 (5 bases). The germline V gene has CDR1 LGHDT and CDR2 YNNKEL (reference sequence). This CDR3 contains 13 residues. Trimming cost V 4 bases and J 3 bases, with 9 bases left between them. The chain's CDR3 is CASSPTGDYGYTF. The DNA of the CDR3 is TGTGCCAGCAGCCCGACGGGGGACTATGGCTACACCTTC.

This clonotype came up a few times. V gene TRBV3-1 combines with J gene TRBJ2-7; 8 bases are a match to TRBD2. The CDR3 loop spans 15 amino acids. Germline V gene sequence: CDR1 LGHDT, CDR2 YNNKEL (reference sequence). V trimming: 4 bases; J trimming: 6 bases; junction bases outside the gene matches: 11. The CDR3 sequence: CASSREAGGPLEQYF. CDR3 DNA sequence: TGTGCCAGCAGCCGCGAGGCGGGGGGACCGCTCGAGCAGTACTTC.

This clonotype occurred a few times. CDR3 region: CASSLFEGHYGYTF. CDR3 coding DNA: TGTGCCAGCAGCTTGTTTGAGGGGCACTATGGCTACACCTTC. This chain connects TRBV7-2 to TRBJ1-2; D might be TRBD1 (5 bases). The ends were cut back, 3 bases at V and 3 bases at J, with 11 bases in the middle. The CDR3 has 14 amino acids. Germline values: CDR1 SGHTA, CDR2 FQGNSA.

This clonotype was seen only a few times. The chain carries TRBV4-3 and TRBJ2-2; D tentatively fits TRBD1 or TRBD2 (5 bases each). The CDR3 is made up of 14 amino acids. From germline, CDR1 is LGHNA and CDR2 YSLEER. Trimming left V 5 bases short and J 8 bases short, with 15 bases between. CDR3 amino acids: CASSSLPGQGELFF. CDR3 bases: TGCGCCAGCAGCTCATTGCCGGGGCAGGGGGAGCTGTTTTTT.

This clonotype was counted between two and nine times. The chain recombines TRBV20-1 with TRBJ2-3; the match to TRBD1 covers 8 bases. V shed 0 bases, J shed 4 bases, and the junction held 3 bases outside the gene matches. The CDR3 consists of 14 residues. Per the germline V gene, CDR1 is DFQATT and CDR2 is SNEGSKA (reference sequence). CDR3 DNA: TGCAGTGCTAGAGACAGGGGGCGATCAGATACGCAGTATTTT. This gives the protein CSARDRGRSDTQYF.

This clonotype turned up a few times. The rearrangement joins TRBV4-3 to TRBJ2-5; no definite D call. The CDR3 spans 12 residues. Trimming removed 1 base from V and 7 bases from J, with 7 bases in between. Germline lookup yields CDR1 LGHNA and CDR2 YSLEER. The CDR3 protein is CASSQGAGTQYF. CDR3 nucleotides: TGCGCCAGCAGCCAAGGGGCCGGGACCCAGTACTTC.

This sequence joins TRBV7-9 and TRBJ2-1, with D tentatively TRBD1 (5 bases). The CDR3 spans 16 residues. V was trimmed by 5 bases and J by 7 bases, leaving 21 bases between them. CDR1 SEHNR and CDR2 FQNEAQ come from the germline V gene (reference sequence). The CDR3 DNA follows: TGTGCCAGCAGCGTAGTCCAACAGGTCCTAAGGAATGAGCAGTTCTTC. It yields the protein CASSVVQQVLRNEQFF.

This clonotype was seen a handful of times. The rearrangement links TRBV6-5 to TRBJ1-5; 11 bases are a match to TRBD1. The CDR3 covers 18 residues. The V segment lost 0 bases and the J segment 7 bases; nucleotides outside the gene matches: 11. The germline gives CDR1 MNHEY, CDR2 SVGAGI. CDR3 nucleotides: TGTGCCAGCAGTTACTCGGGGGGGACCGGGACAGGGGGACAGCCCCAGCATTTT. It translates to CASSYSGGTGTGGQPQHF.

This clonotype was counted ten times or more. The chain uses TRBV4-2 and TRBJ1-1, with no clear D. CDR3 length equals 15 residues. The germline CDR1 and CDR2 sequences are LGHNA and YNFKEQ. V gave up 4 bases and J gave up 2 bases, with 14 bases separating them. The chain's CDR3 is CASSLETEGNTEAFF. In DNA, the CDR3 is TGTGCCAGCAGCCTAGAAACAGAGGGTAACACTGAAGCTTTCTTT.

This rearrangement joins TRBV7-2 to TRBJ1-1; no clear D. This CDR3 spans 13 amino acids. Germline V gene lookup returns CDR1 SGHTA and CDR2 FQGNSA. V was cut by 3 bases and J by 6 bases, with 11 bases left in between. This CDR3 reads CASSFTTTAEAFF. In DNA, the CDR3 is TGTGCCAGCAGCTTTACGACGACTGCTGAAGCTTTCTTT. The full variable domain, in which reference TRBV7-2 and TRBJ1-1 provide the parts outside the CDR3, is GAGVSQSPSNKVTEKGKDVELRCDPISGHTALYWYRQSLGQGLEFLIYFQGNSAPDKSGLPSDRFSAERTGGSVSTLTIQRTQQEDSAVYLCASSFTTTAEAFFGQGTRLTVV.

This clonotype was seen a few times. This sequence joins TRBV7-9 and TRBJ2-1, with 15 bases identical to TRBD2. The CDR3 sequence is 14 residues long. V shed 10 bases, J shed 8 bases, and the junction held 6 bases outside the gene matches. The germline CDR1 and CDR2 sequences are SEHNR and FQNEAQ (reference sequence). This CDR3 is CAIPGLAGGYEQFF. The CDR3 DNA reads TGTGCCATCCCGGGACTAGCGGGGGGATATGAGCAGTTCTTC.

The chain has TRBV29-1 and TRBJ2-3; a weak D match, TRBD2 (6 bases). V was shortened by 1 base and J by 4 bases, with 6 bases between the two germline ends. Germline values: CDR1 SQVTM, CDR2 ANQGSEA. This CDR3 region has 12 residues. The CDR3 DNA follows: TGCAGCGTTGAAGTAGCGGCAGATACGCAGTATTTT. This translates into CSVEVAADTQYF.

The rearrangement joins TRBV4-3 to TRBJ2-2; 9 bases map to TRBD2. With V trimmed by 4 bases and J by 2 bases, 11 bases remained unmatched. CDR1 and CDR2 (germline): LGHNA, YSLEER. The CDR3 contains 18 residues. The CDR3 DNA is TGCGCCAGCAGCCGGGATAGCGGGGGCACCTTCAACACCGGGGAGCTGTTTTTT. This sequence encodes CASSRDSGGTFNTGELFF.

This chain joins TRBV7-9 and TRBJ1-4; D is perhaps TRBD1 (5 bases). Germline CDR1 SEHNR, CDR2 FQNEAQ (reference sequence). V was trimmed by 8 bases and J by 8 bases, leaving 12 bases between them. The CDR3 spans 12 residues. This chain's CDR3 is CASARDGEKLFF. In DNA form, the CDR3 reads TGTGCCAGCGCTCGGGACGGAGAAAAACTGTTTTTT.

This chain connects TRBV5-1 to TRBJ1-1; 9 nucleotides align to TRBD1. The germline CDR1 and CDR2 sequences are SGHRS and YFSETQ. V dropped 1 base and J dropped 4; count of bases not matched to a gene: 5. The CDR3 has 15 amino acids. The CDR3, as DNA: TGCGCCAGCAGCTTGACAGGGGGCGGGGCCACTGAAGCTTTCTTT. As protein: CASSLTGGGATEAFF.

This chain joins TRBV7-2 and TRBJ1-6; D uncertain. In germline, CDR1 is SGHTA, CDR2 FQGNSA. The CDR3 has 15 amino acids. V dropped 2 bases and J dropped 5 bases, with 10 bases sitting between them. Here the CDR3 reads CASSLMQVDNSPLHF. CDR3 nucleotides: TGTGCCAGCAGCTTAATGCAGGTTGATAATTCACCCCTCCACTTT.

This clonotype was recorded a few times. The V gene is TRBV18, the J gene TRBJ2-7; a possible D gene is TRBD1 (5 bases). The V end was cut by 2 bases, the J end by 3 bases, with 26 bases between. CDR1 and CDR2 from the germline V gene are KGHSH and LQKENI. The CDR3 consists of 19 residues. This CDR3 is CASSPSLRRSDGQLYEQYV. CDR3 DNA sequence: TGTGCCAGCTCACCATCCCTCAGACGAAGCGACGGACAACTCTACGAGCAGTACGTC.

This chain links TRBV7-9 with TRBJ2-1, with TRBD1 matching over 7 bases. The CDR3 contains 17 residues. V gave up 5 bases and J gave up 0 bases; unmatched junction bases: 10. The germline gives CDR1 SEHNR, CDR2 FQNEAQ (reference sequence). The chain's CDR3 is CASSGKGTAYSYNEQFF. The DNA of the CDR3 is TGTGCCAGCAGCGGGAAAGGGACAGCCTACTCCTACAATGAGCAGTTCTTC.

The chain joins TRBV4-1 to TRBJ1-2, with D perhaps TRBD1 (5 bases). CDR3 length: 15 amino acids. The V gene's germline CDR1 is MGHRA and CDR2 YSYEKL. V was cut by 4 bases and J by 4 bases, with 16 bases left in between. Written as DNA, the CDR3 is TGCGCCAGCAGCCCCGGAAGGGGTAGTAGCTATGGCTACACCTTC. This translates into CASSPGRGSSYGYTF.

In this sample, this clonotype turned up a few times. J is TRBJ2-5 and V is TRBV20-1; D ambiguous. The CDR3 consists of 13 residues. The V end lost 1 base, the J end lost 4 bases, and 10 bases lay between the germline ends. Germline V gives CDR1 DFQATT, CDR2 SNEGSKA (reference sequence). CDR3 coding DNA: TGCAGTGCTAGAGTATGGGGTGGAGAGACCCAGTACTTC. It encodes CSARVWGGETQYF.

This chain links TRBV9 with TRBJ2-7; no firm D call. This CDR3 has 14 amino acids. V was pared by 4 bases and J by 4 bases, with 15 bases between. In germline, CDR1 is SGDLS, CDR2 YYNGEE. The CDR3 region has the DNA TGTGCCAGCAGCCCAGAGAGTCCCAATTACGAGCAGTACTTC. It codes for CASSPESPNYEQYF.

The table lists this clonotype with a few counts. The chain combines TRBV12-3 or TRBV12-4 with TRBJ2-1; perhaps TRBD1 as D (6 bases). V gave up 4 bases and J gave up 2 bases, with 12 bases separating them. This CDR3 spans 15 amino acids. The CDR3 here is CASSSRGQAYNEQFF. The CDR3 DNA is TGTGCCAGCAGTTCAAGGGGACAAGCCTACAATGAGCAGTTCTTC.

J is TRBJ2-3 and V is TRBV19; 12 bases match TRBD2. V gave up 8 bases and J gave up 2 bases; unmatched junction bases: 5. The germline V gene has CDR1 LNHDA and CDR2 SQIVND (reference sequence). CDR3 length: 15 amino acids. The CDR3 nucleotides read TGTGCCAGTCTGAGACTAGCGGGGGACACAGATACGCAGTATTTT. Translating gives CASLRLAGDTDTQYF.

Turning to this clonotype: At one boundary the junction diverges from the germline segment, which might be a read error. J is TRBJ2-5 and V is TRBV7-7; D is ambiguous. CDR3 length equals 14 residues. CDR1 and CDR2 from the germline V gene are SSHAT and FNYEAQ (reference sequence). This CDR3 is CASSFSPRQETQYF. The CDR3 DNA is TGTGCTAGCAGCTTTTCACCGCGACAAGAGACCCAGTACTTC.

This chain connects TRBV29-1 to TRBJ2-3, with 7 bases that match TRBD2. This CDR3 is built from 17 residues. The ends lost 1 base at V and 0 bases at J; junction bases unmatched: 10. The V gene's germline CDR1 is SQVTM and CDR2 ANQGSEA. The CDR3 DNA is TGCAGCGTTGAAGGAGCGGGGAGCCTTTCTAGCACAGATACGCAGTATTTT. Protein sequence: CSVEGAGSLSSTDTQYF.